The TCR beta chain described here comes from a study of regulatory T cells in long-lasting Graves disease. Findings and caveats of the study: Between persistent patients, 2,500 to 3,500 public clonotypes were shared, exceeding the 800 to 1,000 shared between new patients.

Through Arm-PCR of CDR3 regions and iRepertoire HTBI primers, TCR beta libraries were built. One entry per CDR3 protein, called by TCRdb with MiXCR from the multiplex PCR reads. The data contain roughly 400,000 distinct CDR3 sequences, less than 25% of them singletons. The time point is: persistent/refractory GD, antithyroid drugs over 5 years with positive TRAb. PBMC-extracted RNA yielded the TCR library. Nine milliliters of peripheral blood were taken and placed in EDTA tubes. Many counts were recorded for this clonotype. Its antigen is not identified. The CDR3 runs 13 residues. Germline CDR1 is SEHNR and CDR2 is FQNEAQ (reference sequence). V shed 5 bases, J shed 5 bases, and the junction held 1 base outside the gene matches.

The V gene is TRBV7-9, the J gene TRBJ1-5; 9 positions agree with TRBD1. Sample: peripheral blood mononuclear cells (PBMCs), taken when the disease was refractory, from a patient treated with antithyroid drugs. This TCR was recovered from a female donor with Graves disease. The CDR3 sequence is CASSRQGDQPQHF. For the CDR3, the DNA is TGTGCCAGCAGCCGACAGGGGGATCAGCCCCAGCATTTT.